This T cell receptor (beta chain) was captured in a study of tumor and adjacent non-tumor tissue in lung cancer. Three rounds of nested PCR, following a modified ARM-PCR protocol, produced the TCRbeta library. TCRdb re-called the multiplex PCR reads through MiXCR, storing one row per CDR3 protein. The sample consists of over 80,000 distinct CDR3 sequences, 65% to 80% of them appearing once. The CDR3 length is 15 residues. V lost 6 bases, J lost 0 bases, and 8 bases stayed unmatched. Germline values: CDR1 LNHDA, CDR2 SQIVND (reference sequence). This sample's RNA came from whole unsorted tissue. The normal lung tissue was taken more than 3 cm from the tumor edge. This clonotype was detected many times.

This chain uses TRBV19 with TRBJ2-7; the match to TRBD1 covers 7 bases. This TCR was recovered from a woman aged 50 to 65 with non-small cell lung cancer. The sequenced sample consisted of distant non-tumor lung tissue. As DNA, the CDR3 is TGTGCCAGTAGGGCCGGGACAGCGAGCTCCTACGAGCAGTACTTC. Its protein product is CASRAGTASSYEQYF.